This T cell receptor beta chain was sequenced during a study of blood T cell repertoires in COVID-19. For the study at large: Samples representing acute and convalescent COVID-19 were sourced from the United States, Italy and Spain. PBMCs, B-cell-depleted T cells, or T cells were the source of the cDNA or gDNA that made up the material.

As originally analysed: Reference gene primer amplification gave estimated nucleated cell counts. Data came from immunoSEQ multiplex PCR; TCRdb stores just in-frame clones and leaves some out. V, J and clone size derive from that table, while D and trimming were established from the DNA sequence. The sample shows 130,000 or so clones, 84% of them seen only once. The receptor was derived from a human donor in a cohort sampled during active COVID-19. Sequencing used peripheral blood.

The CDR3 nucleotides read TGTGCCAGCAGCCCAACTAGCGGGGGTTACGAGCAGTACTTC. Translating gives CASSPTSGGYEQYF. The gene calls are TRBV9 and TRBJ2-7; TRBD2 matches at 11 bases. V was pared by 4 bases and J by 4 bases, with 4 bases of the junction left unmatched. The CDR3 consists of 14 residues. From germline, CDR1 is SGDLS and CDR2 YYNGEE.